The source of this T cell receptor (beta chain) is a study of shared T cell receptors in the human thymus. Germline V CDR1 and CDR2: MDHEN, SYDVKM. Losses at the gene ends were 5 bases for V and 0 bases for J; bases not matched to a gene: 4. The CDR3 is 15 amino acids. Profiling relied on immunoSEQ multiplex PCR, and the TCRdb table lists in-frame clones only, not all of them. Seen here are some 700,000 clones, 80% to 90% observed once, and the top ten hold under 0.012%. Separately, the same data were catalogued under a study of human thymus T cells. That investigation notes: It was healthy Finnish infants having corrective surgery for congenital heart defects who were the donors. Thymus tissue for the work was resected from patients undergoing corrective heart surgery. Repertoires from thymus and blood appeared to show biased V and J gene usage. In unrelated individuals, thymic repertoires overlapped highly, according to related research.

Specimen: thymocytes. The chain employs TRBV28 and TRBJ2-1; TRBD1 aligns across 7 bases. The clonotype originates from a girl under three years old with a congenital heart defect. In DNA form, the CDR3 reads TGTGCCAGCAGTCTGGACAGGAGCTCCTACAATGAGCAGTTCTTC. Protein sequence: CASSLDRSSYNEQFF. Combining the CDR3 with reference TRBV28 and TRBJ2-1 gives the whole variable domain DVKVTQSSRYLVKRTGEKVFLECVQDMDHENMFWYRQDPGLGLRLIYFSYDVKMKEKGDIPEGYSVSREKKERFSLILESASTNQTSMYLCASSLDRSSYNEQFFGPGTRLTVL.